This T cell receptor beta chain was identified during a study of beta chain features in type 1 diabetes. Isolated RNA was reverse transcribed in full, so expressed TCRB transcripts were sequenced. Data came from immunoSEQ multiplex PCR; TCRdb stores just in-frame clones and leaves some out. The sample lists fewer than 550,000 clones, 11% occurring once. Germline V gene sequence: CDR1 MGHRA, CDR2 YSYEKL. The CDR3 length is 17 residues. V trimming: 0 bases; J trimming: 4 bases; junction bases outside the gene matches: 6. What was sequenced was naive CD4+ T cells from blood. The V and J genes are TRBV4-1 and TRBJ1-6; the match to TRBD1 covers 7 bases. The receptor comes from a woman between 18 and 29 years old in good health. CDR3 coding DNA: TGCGCCAGCAGCCAAGAAGGAGACAGGGCGTATAATTCACCCCTCCACTTT. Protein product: CASSQEGDRAYNSPLHF.